The present T cell receptor beta chain was sequenced within a study of cytomegalovirus exposure and HLA in healthy donors. Findings and limits, study-wide: Within an earlier analysis, most TCR beta V segments proved productive either about 87% or about 30% of the time. Immune exposure information available was restricted to CMV serostatus. In a later analysis, compared with equally common non-associated chains, HLA-associated beta chains were more expanded.

The CDR3 runs 16 residues. Per the germline V gene, CDR1 is SEHNR and CDR2 is FQNEAQ (reference sequence). The V end lost 5 bases, the J end lost 1 base, and 15 bases lay between the germline ends. Comment on this clone: As yet, its antigen is unknown.

Vbeta (60) and Jbeta (13) primers were used in the PCR. The assay was immunoSEQ multiplex PCR, and TCRdb's table has in-frame clones only and misses some. The sample has tens of thousands of clones, about 68% seen once. This sequence was found in a man aged 35 to 55 in good health and CMV-seropositive. The chain employs TRBV7-9 and TRBJ1-3, with a possible D match to TRBD1 (5 bases). Sequencing was carried out using PBMCs. CDR3 in amino acids: CASSLDTPRSGNTIYF. The CDR3 nucleotides read TGTGCCAGCAGCCTGGACACTCCACGATCTGGAAACACCATATATTTT. Full variable domain (remainder filled in from reference TRBV7-9 and TRBJ1-3): DTGVSQNPRHKITKRGQNVTFRCDPISEHNRLYWYRQTLGQGPEFLTYFQNEAQLEKSRLLSDRFSAERPKGSFSTLEIQRTEQGDSAMYLCASSLDTPRSGNTIYFGEGSWLTVV.